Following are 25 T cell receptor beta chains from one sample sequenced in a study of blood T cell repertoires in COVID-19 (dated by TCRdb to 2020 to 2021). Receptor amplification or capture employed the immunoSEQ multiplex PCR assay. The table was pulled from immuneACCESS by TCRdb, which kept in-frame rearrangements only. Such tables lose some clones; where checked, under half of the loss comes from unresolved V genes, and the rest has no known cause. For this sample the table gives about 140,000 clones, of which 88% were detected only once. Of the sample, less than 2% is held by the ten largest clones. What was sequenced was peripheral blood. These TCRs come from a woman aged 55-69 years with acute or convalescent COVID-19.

CDR3 amino acids: CASSQDLTAFYGYTF. DNA of the CDR3: TGCGCCAGCAGCCAAGATCTGACAGCCTTCTATGGCTACACCTTC. The chain is built from TRBV4-3 and TRBJ1-2, with D possibly being TRBD1 (5 bases). Germline values: CDR1 LGHNA, CDR2 YSLEER. V was cut by 0 bases and J by 4 bases, with 12 bases left in between. CDR3 length equals 15 residues.

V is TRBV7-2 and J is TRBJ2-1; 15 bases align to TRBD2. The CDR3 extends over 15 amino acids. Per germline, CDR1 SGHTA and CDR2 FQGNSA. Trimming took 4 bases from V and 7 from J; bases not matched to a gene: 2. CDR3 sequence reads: CASSWTSGGENEQFF. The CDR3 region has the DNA TGTGCCAGCAGCTGGACTAGCGGGGGGGAGAATGAGCAGTTCTTC.

This CDR3 reads CASSYTSGITNYGYTF. CDR3 coding DNA: TGTGCCAGCAGTTACACCTCAGGGATAACTAACTATGGCTACACCTTC. The V call is TRBV6-6, the J call TRBJ1-2; D may be TRBD1 (5 bases). The germline CDR1 and CDR2 sequences are MNHNY and SVGAGI (reference sequence). The CDR3 totals 16 residues. Trimming stripped 2 bases from V and 0 bases from J, with 13 bases between.

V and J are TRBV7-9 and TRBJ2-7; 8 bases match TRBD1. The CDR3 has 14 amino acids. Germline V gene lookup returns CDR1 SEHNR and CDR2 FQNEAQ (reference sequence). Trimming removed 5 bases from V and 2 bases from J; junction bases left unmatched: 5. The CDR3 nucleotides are TGTGCCAGCAGCCCAGGGGACAGGACCTACGAGCAGTACTTC. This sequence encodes CASSPGDRTYEQYF.

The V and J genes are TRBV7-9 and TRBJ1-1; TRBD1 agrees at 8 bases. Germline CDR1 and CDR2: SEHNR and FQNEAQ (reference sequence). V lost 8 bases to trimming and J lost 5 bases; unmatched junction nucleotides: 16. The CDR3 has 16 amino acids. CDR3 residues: CASGGTQGAGLTEAFF. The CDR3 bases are TGTGCCAGCGGGGGGACCCAGGGGGCAGGTTTGACTGAAGCTTTCTTT. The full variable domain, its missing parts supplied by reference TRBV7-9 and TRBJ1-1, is DTGVSQNPRHKITKRGQNVTFRCDPISEHNRLYWYRQTLGQGPEFLTYFQNEAQLEKSRLLSDRFSAERPKGSFSTLEIQRTEQGDSAMYLCASGGTQGAGLTEAFFGQGTRLTVV.

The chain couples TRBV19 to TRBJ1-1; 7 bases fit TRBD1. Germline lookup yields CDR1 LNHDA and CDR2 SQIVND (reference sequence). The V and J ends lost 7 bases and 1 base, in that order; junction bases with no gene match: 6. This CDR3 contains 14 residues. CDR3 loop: CASKGQGGNTEAFF. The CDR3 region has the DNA TGTGCCAGTAAAGGCCAGGGGGGGAACACTGAAGCTTTCTTT.

The CDR3, as DNA: TGTGCCAGCAGCTCCCCGGGACGGGCGGGAACTGAAGCTTTCTTT. Residues: CASSSPGRAGTEAFF. This rearrangement joins TRBV5-8 to TRBJ1-1; possible D gene TRBD1, 5 bases. Trimming cost V 3 bases and J 5 bases, with 17 bases left between them. There are 15 residues in the CDR3. Germline CDR1 and CDR2: SGHTS and YDEGEE.

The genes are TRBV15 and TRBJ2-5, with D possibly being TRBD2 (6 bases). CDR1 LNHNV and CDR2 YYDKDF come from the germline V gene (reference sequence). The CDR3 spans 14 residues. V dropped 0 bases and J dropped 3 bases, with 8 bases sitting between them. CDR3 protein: CATSREGGKETQYF. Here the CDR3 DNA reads TGTGCCACCAGCAGAGAGGGAGGAAAAGAGACCCAGTACTTC.

The CDR3 is CASSFQASWETQYF. CDR3 nucleotides: TGTGCCAGCAGCTTCCAGGCTAGCTGGGAGACCCAGTACTTC. This chain connects TRBV7-9 to TRBJ2-5, with D perhaps TRBD2 (5 bases). CDR1 is SEHNR and CDR2 is FQNEAQ in the germline V gene (reference sequence). The CDR3 is made up of 14 amino acids. Trimming stripped 3 bases from V and 5 bases from J, with 13 bases between.

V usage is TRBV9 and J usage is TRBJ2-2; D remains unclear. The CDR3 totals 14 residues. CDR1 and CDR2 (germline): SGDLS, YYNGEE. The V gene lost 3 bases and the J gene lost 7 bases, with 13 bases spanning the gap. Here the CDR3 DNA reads TGTGCCAGCAGCGCCCTGGGCAAATTCGGGGAGCTGTTTTTT. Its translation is CASSALGKFGELFF.

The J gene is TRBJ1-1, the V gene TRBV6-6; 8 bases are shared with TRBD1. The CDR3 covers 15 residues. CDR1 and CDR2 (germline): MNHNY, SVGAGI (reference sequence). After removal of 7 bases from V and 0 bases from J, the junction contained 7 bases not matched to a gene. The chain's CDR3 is CASNLGTGMNTEAFF. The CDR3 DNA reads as TGTGCCAGCAATTTAGGGACAGGTATGAACACTGAAGCTTTCTTT.

CDR3 region: CASSSDREAYNSPLHF. The CDR3 region has the DNA TGTGCCAGCAGCTCCGACAGGGAGGCCTATAATTCACCCCTCCACTTT. This chain joins TRBV7-9 and TRBJ1-6, with 7 bases lining up with TRBD1. The CDR3 is 16 amino acids. CDR1 is SEHNR, CDR2 FQNEAQ, per germline (reference sequence). The junction had 5 bases not matched to a gene; V was cut back by 4 bases and J by 2 bases. The variable domain in full, with the rest retrieved from reference TRBV7-9 and TRBJ1-6, is DTGVSQNPRHKITKRGQNVTFRCDPISEHNRLYWYRQTLGQGPEFLTYFQNEAQLEKSRLLSDRFSAERPKGSFSTLEIQRTEQGDSAMYLCASSSDREAYNSPLHFGNGTRLTVT.

CDR3 nucleotide sequence: TGTGCCAGCAATACGTTGAGGGGGAGATCCTACAATGAGCAGTTCTTC. Its protein product is CASNTLRGRSYNEQFF. The chain employs TRBV28 and TRBJ2-1; D perhaps matches TRBD1 (6 bases). The CDR3 is made up of 16 amino acids. The germline V gene encodes CDR1 MDHEN and CDR2 SYDVKM. The V end was cut by 7 bases, the J end by 1 base, with 17 bases between.

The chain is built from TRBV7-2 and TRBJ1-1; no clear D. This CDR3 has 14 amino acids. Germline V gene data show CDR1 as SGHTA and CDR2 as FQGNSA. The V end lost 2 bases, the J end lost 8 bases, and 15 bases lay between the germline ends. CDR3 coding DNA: TGTGCCAGCAGCTTAAACGGCGCTCGCAGGGAAGCTTTCTTT. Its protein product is CASSLNGARREAFF.

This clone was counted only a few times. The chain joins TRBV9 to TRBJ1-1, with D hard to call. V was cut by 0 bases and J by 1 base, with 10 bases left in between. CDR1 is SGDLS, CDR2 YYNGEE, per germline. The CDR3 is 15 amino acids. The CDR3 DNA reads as TGTGCCAGCAGCGTAGTTGGTAGCAGGAACACTGAAGCTTTCTTT. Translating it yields CASSVVGSRNTEAFF.

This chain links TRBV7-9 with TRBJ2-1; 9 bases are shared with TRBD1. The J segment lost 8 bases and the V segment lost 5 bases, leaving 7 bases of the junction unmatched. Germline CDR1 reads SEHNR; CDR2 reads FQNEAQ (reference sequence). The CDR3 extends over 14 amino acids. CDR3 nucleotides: TGTGCCAGCAGCCGCCGGGACAGGGTTGATGAGCAGTTCTTC. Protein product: CASSRRDRVDEQFF.

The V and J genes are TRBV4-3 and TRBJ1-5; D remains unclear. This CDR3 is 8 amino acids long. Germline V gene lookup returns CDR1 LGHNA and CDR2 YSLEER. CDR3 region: CGQQPQHF. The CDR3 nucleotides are TGCGGTCAGCAGCCCCAGCATTTT.

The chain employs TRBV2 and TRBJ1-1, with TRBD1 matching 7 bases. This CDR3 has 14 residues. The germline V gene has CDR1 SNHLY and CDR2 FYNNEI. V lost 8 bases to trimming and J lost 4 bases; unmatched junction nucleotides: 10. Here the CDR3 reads CASYFDRDSTEAFF. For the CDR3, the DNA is TGTGCCAGCTATTTCGACAGGGATTCCACTGAAGCTTTCTTT.

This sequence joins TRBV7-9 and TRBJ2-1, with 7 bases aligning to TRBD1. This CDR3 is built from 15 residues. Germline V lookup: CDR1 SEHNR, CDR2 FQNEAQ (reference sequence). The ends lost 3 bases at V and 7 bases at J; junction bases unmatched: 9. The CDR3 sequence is CASSFRQGRVNEQFF. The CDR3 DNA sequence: TGTGCCAGCAGCTTTAGACAGGGAAGGGTGAATGAGCAGTTCTTC.

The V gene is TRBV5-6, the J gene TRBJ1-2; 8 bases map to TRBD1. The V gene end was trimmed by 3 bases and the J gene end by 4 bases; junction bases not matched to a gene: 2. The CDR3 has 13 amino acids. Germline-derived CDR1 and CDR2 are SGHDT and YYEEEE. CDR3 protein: CASSSDRGYGYTF. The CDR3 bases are TGTGCCAGCAGCTCAGACAGGGGCTATGGCTACACCTTC.

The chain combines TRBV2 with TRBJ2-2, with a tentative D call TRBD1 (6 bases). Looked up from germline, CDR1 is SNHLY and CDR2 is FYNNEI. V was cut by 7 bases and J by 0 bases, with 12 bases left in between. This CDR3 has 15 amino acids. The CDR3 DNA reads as TGTGCCAGCAAAAAGGACAGTACGAACACCGGGGAGCTGTTTTTT. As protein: CASKKDSTNTGELFF. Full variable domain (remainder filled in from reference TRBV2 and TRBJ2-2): EPEVTQTPSHQVTQMGQEVILRCVPISNHLYFYWYRQILGQKVEFLVSFYNNEISEKSEIFDDQFSVERPDGSNFTLKIRSTKLEDSAMYFCASKKDSTNTGELFFGEGSRLTVL.

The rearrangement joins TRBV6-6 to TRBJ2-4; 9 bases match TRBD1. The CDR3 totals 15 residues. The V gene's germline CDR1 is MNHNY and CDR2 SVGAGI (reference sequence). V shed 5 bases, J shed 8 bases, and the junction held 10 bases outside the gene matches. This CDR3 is CASSHGGQGKYIQYF. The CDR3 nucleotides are TGTGCCAGCAGTCACGGTGGACAGGGGAAATACATTCAGTACTTC.

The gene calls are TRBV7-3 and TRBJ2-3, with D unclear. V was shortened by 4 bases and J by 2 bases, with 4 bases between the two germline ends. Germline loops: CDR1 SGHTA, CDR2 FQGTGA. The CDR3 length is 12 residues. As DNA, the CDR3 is TGTGCCAGCAGCTCAATCACAGATACGCAGTATTTT. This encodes CASSSITDTQYF.

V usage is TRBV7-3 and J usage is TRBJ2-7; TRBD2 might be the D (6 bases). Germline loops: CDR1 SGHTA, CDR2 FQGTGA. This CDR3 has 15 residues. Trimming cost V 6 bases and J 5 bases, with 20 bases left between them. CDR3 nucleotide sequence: TGTGCCAGCAGTTATACCGGATCTAGCGCGGACGAGCAGTACTTC. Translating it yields CASSYTGSSADEQYF.

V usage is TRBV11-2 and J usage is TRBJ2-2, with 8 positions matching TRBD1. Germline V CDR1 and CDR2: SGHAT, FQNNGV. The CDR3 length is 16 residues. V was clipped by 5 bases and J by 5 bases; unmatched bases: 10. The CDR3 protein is CASSPIRTGRTGELFF. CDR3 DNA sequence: TGTGCCAGCAGCCCCATTAGGACAGGGCGGACCGGGGAGCTGTTTTTT.